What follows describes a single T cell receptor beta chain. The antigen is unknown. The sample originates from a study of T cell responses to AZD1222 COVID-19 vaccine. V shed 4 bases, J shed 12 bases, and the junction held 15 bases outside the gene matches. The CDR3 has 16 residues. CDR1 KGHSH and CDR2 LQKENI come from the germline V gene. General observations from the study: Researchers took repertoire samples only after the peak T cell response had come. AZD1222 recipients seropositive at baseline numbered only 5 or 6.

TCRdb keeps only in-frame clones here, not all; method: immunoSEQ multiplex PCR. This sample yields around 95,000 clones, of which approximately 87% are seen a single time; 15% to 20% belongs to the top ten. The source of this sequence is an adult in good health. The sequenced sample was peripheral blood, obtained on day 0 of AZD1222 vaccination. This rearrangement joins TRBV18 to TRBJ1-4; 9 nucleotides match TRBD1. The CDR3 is CASSLNLQTGGNQLFF. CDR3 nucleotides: TGTGCCAGCTCACTCAATCTTCAGACAGGGGGTAACCAACTGTTTTTT. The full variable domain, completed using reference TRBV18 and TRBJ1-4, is NAGVMQNPRHLVRRRGQEARLRCSPMKGHSHVYWYRQLPEEGLKFMVYLQKENIIDESGMPKERFSAEFPKEGPSILRIQQVVRGDSAAYFCASSLNLQTGGNQLFFGSGTQLSVL.